This T cell receptor beta chain was recovered during a study of PD-L1 blockade in urothelial cancer. Turning to the study itself: Analyses were performed on blood at 3 weeks after treatment start (the second dose) and at 6 weeks. Median T cell yield from blood was 120,000 to 150,000. The study, taken as a whole, reports: Better survival was predicted when blood TCR clonality before treatment fell below the median.

Synthetic TCR analog templates were spiked into each PCR. Generated by immunoSEQ multiplex PCR, the TCRdb table keeps only in-frame clones and is missing some. The sample carries tens of thousands of clones, approximately 78% recorded once. Note on this clone: What it binds is not known.

Deletions cut 2 bases from V and 14 bases from J, with 18 bases between. The CDR3 loop spans 12 amino acids. CDR1 and CDR2 (germline): SQVTM, ANQGSEA. This chain connects TRBV29-1 to TRBJ1-2; no definite D call. The sample in question was PBMCs, obtained around atezolizumab (anti-PD-L1) treatment. The TCR originated in a man in his sixties or seventies with urothelial cancer. The DNA of the CDR3 is TGCAGCGTTGAAACCAGTGCCGTCCATTCAACCTTC. It codes for CSVETSAVHSTF.